This TCR beta chain was found in a study of response to subunit inactivated influenza vaccine. The CDR3 has 12 residues. CDR1 is SGHAT, CDR2 FQNNGV, per germline. The germline V and J ends were trimmed by 5 bases and 6 bases, with 8 bases remaining between them. Broader study findings: Researchers suggested that each seasonal influenza vaccination recruits few new T cells.

Via MiXCR, TCRdb re-called the RT-PCR reads, giving one row per CDR3 protein. The sample yields about 700,000 distinct CDR3 sequences, around 14% seen once. Remarks on this clonotype: Its specificity is unknown.

The sequences come from PBMCs from blood, collected about 14 days before vaccination. This clonotype was sampled from a man aged 45-65 years who received an inactivated influenza vaccine. The chain carries TRBV11-2 and TRBJ2-1; no clear D gene. The CDR3 DNA follows: TGTGCCAGCAGCCCCATTTCCAATGAGCAGTTCTTC. As protein: CASSPISNEQFF.